This note documents a single T cell receptor (beta chain) sequence. This record comes from a study of blood T cell repertoires in COVID-19. Looking at the study overall: Researchers got acute and convalescent COVID-19 samples from the United States, Italy and Spain. PBMCs, B-cell-depleted T cells, or T cells were the source of the cDNA or gDNA that made up the material.

Per the original data handling: Reference gene primers were amplified, and this amplification served to estimate nucleated cell counts. Here immunoSEQ multiplex PCR was the method, and the copy in TCRdb shows in-frame clones only, minus some. For V, J and clone size, that table is used; D and trimming come from the DNA. The sample has roughly 100,000 clones, approximately 88% seen once. V was cut by 1 base and J by 0 bases, with 17 bases left in between. The CDR3 has 19 amino acids. Germline V CDR1 and CDR2: SGDLS, YYNGEE. The source of this sequence is a human donor in a cohort sampled during active COVID-19. The rearrangement uses TRBV9 and TRBJ1-6; D gene ambiguous. Source material: peripheral blood. The CDR3 DNA is TGTGCCAGCAGCGTATGCTTGGGCACCACAACCTCCTATAATTCACCCCTCCACTTT. Amino acids: CASSVCLGTTTSYNSPLHF.